This section outlines one T cell receptor beta chain sequence together with its context. Its antigen is unknown. Germline loops: CDR1 SGHDT, CDR2 YYEEEE. V lost 1 base to trimming and J lost 4 bases; unmatched junction nucleotides: 5. The CDR3 loop spans 15 amino acids. Profiling relied on immunoSEQ multiplex PCR, and the TCRdb table lists in-frame clones only, not all of them. The sample holds under 6,500 clones, around 84% seen once. The data are from a study of T cells in tumors after PD-1 blockade. Study at large: Excluded were patients with checkpoint blockade, immunosuppressants, or radiotherapy or other anti-cancer therapy within 4 weeks. Treatment was either pembrolizumab 200 mg every 3 weeks or cemiplimab 350 mg every 2 weeks. Some patients also took daily vismodegib 150 mg during anti-PD-1 treatment. Study conclusions and caveats: Peripheral recruitment is suggested, as some novel exhausted tumor clones were in pre-treatment blood.

The sequencing here drew on PBMCs, taken after anti-PD-1 therapy. The clonotype originates from a human donor with advanced basal cell or squamous cell carcinoma (not recorded which). The chain is built from TRBV5-6 and TRBJ2-5, with 9 bases fitting TRBD2. This chain's CDR3 is CASSLPSGVRETQYF. The DNA for the CDR3 is TGTGCCAGCAGCTTGCCTAGCGGGGTAAGAGAGACCCAGTACTTC.